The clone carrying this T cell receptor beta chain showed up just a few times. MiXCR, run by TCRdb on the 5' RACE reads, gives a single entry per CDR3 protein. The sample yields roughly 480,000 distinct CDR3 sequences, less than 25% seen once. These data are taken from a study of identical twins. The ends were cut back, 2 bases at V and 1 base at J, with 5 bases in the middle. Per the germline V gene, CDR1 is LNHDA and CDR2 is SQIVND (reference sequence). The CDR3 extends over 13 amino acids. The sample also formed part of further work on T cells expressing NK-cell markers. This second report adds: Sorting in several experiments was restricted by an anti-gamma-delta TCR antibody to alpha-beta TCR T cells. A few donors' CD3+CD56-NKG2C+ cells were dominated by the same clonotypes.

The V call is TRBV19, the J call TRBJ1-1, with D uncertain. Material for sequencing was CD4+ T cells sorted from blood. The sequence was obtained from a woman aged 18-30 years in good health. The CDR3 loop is CASSIWGNTEAFF. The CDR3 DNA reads TGTGCCAGTAGTATATGGGGGAACACTGAAGCTTTCTTT.